The 11 T cell receptor beta chains below all came from one sample that was sequenced in a study of neurological immune-mediated disorders. MiXCR was run by TCRdb on the 5' RACE reads, yielding one entry per CDR3 protein. In the table there are approximately 43,000 distinct CDR3 sequences, over 2% of which are singletons. Sequencing was done on a sample of PBMCs. These TCRs come from a man aged 25-45 years with multiple sclerosis.

The sample holds many counts of this clonotype. The chain is built from TRBV5-1 and TRBJ1-4; D gene uncertain. This CDR3 comprises 14 residues. Germline V gene lookup returns CDR1 SGHRS and CDR2 YFSETQ. Trimming shortened V by 6 bases and J by 4 bases, and 13 bases separated the two germline ends. CDR3 sequence reads: CASTQGMINEKLFF. In DNA form, the CDR3 reads TGCGCCAGCACCCAAGGAATGATTAATGAAAAACTGTTTTTT.

The CDR3 is CASSATGPRGTGELFF. The CDR3 DNA is TGTGCCAGCAGTGCGACAGGGCCTCGGGGGACCGGGGAGCTGTTTTTT. The chain employs TRBV6-1 and TRBJ2-2, with a weak D call TRBD1 (7 bases). This CDR3 region has 16 residues. Germline V gene sequence: CDR1 MNHNS, CDR2 SASEGT. V was trimmed by 4 bases and J by 5 bases, leaving 17 bases between them.

The sample holds many counts of this clonotype. For the CDR3, the DNA is TGTGCCAGCAGCCAAGATTCCCAGATTAACTATGGCTACACCTTC. This codes for CASSQDSQINYGYTF. The rearrangement joins TRBV4-2 to TRBJ1-2; no clear D. Trimming took off 0 bases at V and 1 base at J, with 9 bases between the two ends. CDR3 length: 15 residues. Looked up from germline, CDR1 is LGHNA and CDR2 is YNFKEQ.

This clonotype showed up many times. The chain combines TRBV5-1 with TRBJ2-1; TRBD1 matches 7 bases. This CDR3 is 14 amino acids long. Germline lookup yields CDR1 SGHRS and CDR2 YFSETQ. The V segment lost 4 bases and the J segment 4 bases; nucleotides outside the gene matches: 5. The chain's CDR3 is CASSLGQEYNEQFF. The DNA for the CDR3 is TGCGCCAGCAGCCTTGGACAGGAGTACAATGAGCAGTTCTTC.

This clonotype was seen ten or more times. This chain joins TRBV18 and TRBJ2-7; D is ambiguous. Germline V CDR1 and CDR2: KGHSH, LQKENI. The V end lost 3 bases, the J end lost 7 bases, and 19 bases lay between the germline ends. The CDR3 is 15 amino acids. Here the CDR3 reads CASSPIRQPSEEQYF. The CDR3 DNA reads as TGTGCCAGCTCACCTATCCGACAACCGTCCGAGGAGCAGTACTTC.

This clonotype was recorded many times. The chain is built from TRBV3-1 and TRBJ2-7; no clear D. Germline V gives CDR1 LGHDT, CDR2 YNNKEL (reference sequence). The CDR3 sequence is 11 residues long. Between the trimmed V and J ends, which lost 3 bases and 5 bases, there was a span of 5 bases. As DNA, the CDR3 is TGTGCCAGCAGCCAGATCCACGAGCAGTACTTC. It is translated as CASSQIHEQYF.

In its sample, this clonotype ranks as medium-sized. V gene TRBV5-1 combines with J gene TRBJ2-5, with 9 bases identical to TRBD2. The CDR3 totals 13 residues. The germline gives CDR1 SGHRS, CDR2 YFSETQ. The junction had 2 bases not matched to a gene; V was cut back by 3 bases and J by 5 bases. CDR3 DNA: TGCGCCAGCAGCTACGCGGGAGGGGAGACCCAGTACTTC. Its translation: CASSYAGGETQYF.

The chain joins TRBV11-2 to TRBJ2-1, with TRBD1 as a possible D gene (5 bases). Germline V gene sequence: CDR1 SGHAT, CDR2 FQNNGV. Trimming took 0 bases from V and 9 from J, leaving 15 bases between them. CDR3 length: 15 amino acids. Written as DNA, the CDR3 is TGTGCCAGCAGCTTAGACAGGGTGGTTAGGGCTGAGCAGTTCTTC. This sequence encodes CASSLDRVVRAEQFF.

This clonotype has a count of ten or more. The rearrangement links TRBV6-1 to TRBJ2-7, with D hard to call. In germline, CDR1 is MNHNS, CDR2 SASEGT. The CDR3 is 13 amino acids. With 5 bases removed from V and 7 bases from J, the gap between germline ends came to 15 bases. The chain's CDR3 is CASSQLSTVEQYF. In DNA, the CDR3 is TGTGCCAGCAGTCAACTTAGCACGGTTGAGCAGTACTTC.

This clonotype came up many times. V gene TRBV10-3 combines with J gene TRBJ2-3; possibly TRBD1 or TRBD2 for D (5 bases each). This CDR3 contains 13 residues. Germline lookup yields CDR1 ENHRY and CDR2 SYGVKD. The V gene lost 4 bases and the J gene lost 5 bases, with 10 bases spanning the gap. CDR3 sequence: CAISGGEGDTQYF. As DNA, the CDR3 is TGTGCCATCAGTGGAGGGGAAGGAGATACGCAGTATTTT.

This clonotype was observed at least ten times. The chain uses TRBV3-1 and TRBJ1-1, with unresolved D. V was cut by 0 bases and J by 11 bases, with 10 bases left in between. Germline V gene data show CDR1 as LGHDT and CDR2 as YNNKEL (reference sequence). The CDR3 extends over 12 amino acids. CDR3 region: CASSQDPGSAFF. The CDR3 region has the DNA TGTGCCAGCAGCCAAGATCCCGGTTCGGCTTTCTTT.